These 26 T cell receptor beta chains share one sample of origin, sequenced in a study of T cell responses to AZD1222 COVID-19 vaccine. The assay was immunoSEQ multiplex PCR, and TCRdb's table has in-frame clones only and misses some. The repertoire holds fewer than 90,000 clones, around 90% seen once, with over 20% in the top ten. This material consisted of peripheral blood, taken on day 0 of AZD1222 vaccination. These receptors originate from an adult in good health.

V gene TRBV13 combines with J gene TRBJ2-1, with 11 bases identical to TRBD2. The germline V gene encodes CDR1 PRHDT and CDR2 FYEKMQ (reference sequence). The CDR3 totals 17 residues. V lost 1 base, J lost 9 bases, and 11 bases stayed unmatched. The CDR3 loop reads CASSLVGLAGGPVEQFF. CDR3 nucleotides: TGTGCCAGCAGCTTAGTGGGGTTAGCGGGAGGGCCTGTTGAGCAGTTCTTC.

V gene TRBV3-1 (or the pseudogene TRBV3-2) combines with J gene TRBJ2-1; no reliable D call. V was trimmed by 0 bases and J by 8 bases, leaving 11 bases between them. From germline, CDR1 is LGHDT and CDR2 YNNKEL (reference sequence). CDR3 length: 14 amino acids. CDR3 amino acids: CASSQEKSWDEQFF. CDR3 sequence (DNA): TGTGCCAGCAGCCAAGAAAAGAGTTGGGATGAGCAGTTCTTC.

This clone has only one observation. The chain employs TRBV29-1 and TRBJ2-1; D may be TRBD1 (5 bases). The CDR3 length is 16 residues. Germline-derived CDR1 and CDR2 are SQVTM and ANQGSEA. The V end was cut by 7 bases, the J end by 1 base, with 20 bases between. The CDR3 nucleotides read TGCAGCGCCTGCGAGACAGCATCTTGGTCCTACAATGAGCAGTTCTTC. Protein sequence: CSACETASWSYNEQFF.

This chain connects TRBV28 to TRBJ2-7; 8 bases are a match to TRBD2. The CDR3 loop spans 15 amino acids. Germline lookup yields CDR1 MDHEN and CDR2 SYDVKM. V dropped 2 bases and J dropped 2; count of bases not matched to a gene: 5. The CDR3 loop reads CASSLPTSAPYEQYF. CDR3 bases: TGTGCCAGCAGTTTACCGACTAGCGCACCCTACGAGCAGTACTTC. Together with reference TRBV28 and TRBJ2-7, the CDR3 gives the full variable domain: DVKVTQSSRYLVKRTGEKVFLECVQDMDHENMFWYRQDPGLGLRLIYFSYDVKMKEKGDIPEGYSVSREKKERFSLILESASTNQTSMYLCASSLPTSAPYEQYFGPGTRLTVT.

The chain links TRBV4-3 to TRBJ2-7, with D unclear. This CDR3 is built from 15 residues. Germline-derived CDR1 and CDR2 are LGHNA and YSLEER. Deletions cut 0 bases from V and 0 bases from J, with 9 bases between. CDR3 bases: TGCGCCAGCAGCCAAGAGTCTGCCAACTCCTACGAGCAGTACTTC. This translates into CASSQESANSYEQYF.

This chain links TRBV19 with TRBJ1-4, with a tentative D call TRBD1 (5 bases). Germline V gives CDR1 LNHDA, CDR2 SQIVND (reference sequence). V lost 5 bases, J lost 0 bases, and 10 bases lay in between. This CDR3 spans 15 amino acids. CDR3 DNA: TGTGCCAGTAGTGCCGTGGGGGCAACTAATGAAAAACTGTTTTTT. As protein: CASSAVGATNEKLFF.

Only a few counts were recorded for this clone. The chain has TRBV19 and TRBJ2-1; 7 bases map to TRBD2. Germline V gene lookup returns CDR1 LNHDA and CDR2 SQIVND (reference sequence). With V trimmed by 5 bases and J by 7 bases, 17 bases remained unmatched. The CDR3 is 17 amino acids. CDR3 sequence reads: CASSPAEASGGRNEQFF. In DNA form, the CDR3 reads TGTGCCAGTAGTCCCGCGGAGGCTAGCGGAGGGAGGAATGAGCAGTTCTTC.

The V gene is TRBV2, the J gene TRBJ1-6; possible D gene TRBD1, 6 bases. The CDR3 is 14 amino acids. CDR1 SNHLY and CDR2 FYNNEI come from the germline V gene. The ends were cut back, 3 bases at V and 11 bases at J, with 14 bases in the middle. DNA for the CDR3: TGTGCCAGCAGTGATTTGGGGGGCACGACACCCCTCCACTTT. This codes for CASSDLGGTTPLHF.

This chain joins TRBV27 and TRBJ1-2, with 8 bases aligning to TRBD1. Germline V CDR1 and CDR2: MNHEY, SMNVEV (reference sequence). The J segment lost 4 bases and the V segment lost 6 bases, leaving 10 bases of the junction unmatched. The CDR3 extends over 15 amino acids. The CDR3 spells CASRKTGGYAYGYTF. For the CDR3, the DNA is TGTGCCAGCAGAAAAACAGGGGGATATGCCTATGGCTACACCTTC.

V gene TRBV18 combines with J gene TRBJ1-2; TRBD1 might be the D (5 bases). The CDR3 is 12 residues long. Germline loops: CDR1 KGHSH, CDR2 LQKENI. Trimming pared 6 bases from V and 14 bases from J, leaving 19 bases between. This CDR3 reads CASSPTEAVLTF. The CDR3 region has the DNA TGTGCCAGCTCCCCGACAGAGGCAGTCCTTACCTTC.

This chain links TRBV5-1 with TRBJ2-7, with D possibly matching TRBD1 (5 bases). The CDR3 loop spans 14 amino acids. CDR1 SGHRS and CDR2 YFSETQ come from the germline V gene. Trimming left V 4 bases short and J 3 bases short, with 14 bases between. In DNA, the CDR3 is TGCGCCAGCAGCCAAGACAGTCTAAGCTACGAGCAGTACTTC. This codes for CASSQDSLSYEQYF. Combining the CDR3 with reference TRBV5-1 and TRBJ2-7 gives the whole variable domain KAGVTQTPRYLIKTRGQQVTLSCSPISGHRSVSWYQQTPGQGLQFLFEYFSETQRNKGNFPGRFSGRQFSNSRSEMNVSTLELGDSALYLCASSQDSLSYEQYFGPGTRLTVT.

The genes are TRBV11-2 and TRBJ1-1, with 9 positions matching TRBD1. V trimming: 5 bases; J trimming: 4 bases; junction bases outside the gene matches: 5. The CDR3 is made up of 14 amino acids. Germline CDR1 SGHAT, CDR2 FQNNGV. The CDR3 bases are TGTGCCAGCAGCAACAGGGGGCGAGGCACTGAAGCTTTCTTT. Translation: CASSNRGRGTEAFF.

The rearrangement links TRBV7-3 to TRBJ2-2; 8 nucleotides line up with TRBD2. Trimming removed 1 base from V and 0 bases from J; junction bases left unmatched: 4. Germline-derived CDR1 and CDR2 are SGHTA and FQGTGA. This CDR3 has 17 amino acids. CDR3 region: CASSLRPGLANTGELFF. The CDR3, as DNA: TGTGCCAGCAGCTTAAGGCCGGGACTAGCGAACACCGGGGAGCTGTTTTTT.

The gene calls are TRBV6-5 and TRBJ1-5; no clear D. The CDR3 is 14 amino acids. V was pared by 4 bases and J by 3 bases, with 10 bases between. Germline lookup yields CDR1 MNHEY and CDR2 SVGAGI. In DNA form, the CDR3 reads TGTGCCAGCAGTTCGGAGAGGCCCAATCAGCCCCAGCATTTT. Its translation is CASSSERPNQPQHF.

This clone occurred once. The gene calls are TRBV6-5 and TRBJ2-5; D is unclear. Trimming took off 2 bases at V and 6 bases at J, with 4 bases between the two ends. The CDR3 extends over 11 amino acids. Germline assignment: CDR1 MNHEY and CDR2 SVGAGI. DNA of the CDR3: TGTGCCAGCAGTTACCTTCAGACCCAGTACTTC. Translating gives CASSYLQTQYF.

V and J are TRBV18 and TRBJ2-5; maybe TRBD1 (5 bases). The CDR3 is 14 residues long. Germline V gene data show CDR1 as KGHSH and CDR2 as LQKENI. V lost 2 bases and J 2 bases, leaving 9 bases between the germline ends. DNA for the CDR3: TGTGCCAGCTCACCATTGCAGGGTCAAGAGACCCAGTACTTC. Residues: CASSPLQGQETQYF.

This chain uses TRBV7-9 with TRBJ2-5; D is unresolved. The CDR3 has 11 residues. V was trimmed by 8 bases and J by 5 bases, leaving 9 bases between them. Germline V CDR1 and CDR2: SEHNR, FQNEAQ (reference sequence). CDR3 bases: TGTGCCAGCTCAGGTGGGGAGACCCAGTACTTC. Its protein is CASSGGETQYF.

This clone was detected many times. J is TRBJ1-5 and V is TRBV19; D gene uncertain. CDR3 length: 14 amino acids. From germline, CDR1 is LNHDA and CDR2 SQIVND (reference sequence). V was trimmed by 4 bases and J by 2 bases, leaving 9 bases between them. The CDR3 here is CASSTDTRNQPQHF. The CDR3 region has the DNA TGTGCCAGTAGTACCGACACCCGCAATCAGCCCCAGCATTTT.

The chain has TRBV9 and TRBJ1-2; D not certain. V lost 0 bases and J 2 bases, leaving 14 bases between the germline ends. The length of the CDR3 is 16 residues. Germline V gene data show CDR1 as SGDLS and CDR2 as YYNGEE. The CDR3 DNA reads TGTGCCAGCAGCGTAGATCCGATTGGGATAAACTATGGCTACACCTTC. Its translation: CASSVDPIGINYGYTF. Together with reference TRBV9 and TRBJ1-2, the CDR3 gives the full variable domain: DSGVTQTPKHLITATGQRVTLRCSPRSGDLSVYWYQQSLDQGLQFLIQYYNGEERAKGNILERFSAQQFPDLHSELNLSSLELGDSALYFCASSVDPIGINYGYTFGSGTRLTVV.

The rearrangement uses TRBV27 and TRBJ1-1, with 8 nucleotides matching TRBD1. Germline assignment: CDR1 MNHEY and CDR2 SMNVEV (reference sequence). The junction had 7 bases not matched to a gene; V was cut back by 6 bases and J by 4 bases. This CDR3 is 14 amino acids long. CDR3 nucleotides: TGTGCCAGCAGGGTACAGGGGGTGGTCACTGAAGCTTTCTTT. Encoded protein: CASRVQGVVTEAFF.

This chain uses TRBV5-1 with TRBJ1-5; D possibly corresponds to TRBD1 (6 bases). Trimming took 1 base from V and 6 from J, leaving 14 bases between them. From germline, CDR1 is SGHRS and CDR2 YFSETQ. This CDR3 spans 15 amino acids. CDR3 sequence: CASSLTPGEVQPQHF. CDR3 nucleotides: TGCGCCAGCAGCTTGACCCCAGGGGAGGTTCAGCCCCAGCATTTT.

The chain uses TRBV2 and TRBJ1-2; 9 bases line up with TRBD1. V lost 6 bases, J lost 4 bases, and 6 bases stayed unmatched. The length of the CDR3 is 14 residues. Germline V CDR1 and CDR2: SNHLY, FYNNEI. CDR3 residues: CASRKGDRAYGYTF. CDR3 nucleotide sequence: TGTGCCAGCAGGAAGGGGGACAGGGCCTATGGCTACACCTTC. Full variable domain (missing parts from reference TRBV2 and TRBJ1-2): EPEVTQTPSHQVTQMGQEVILRCVPISNHLYFYWYRQILGQKVEFLVSFYNNEISEKSEIFDDQFSVERPDGSNFTLKIRSTKLEDSAMYFCASRKGDRAYGYTFGSGTRLTVV.

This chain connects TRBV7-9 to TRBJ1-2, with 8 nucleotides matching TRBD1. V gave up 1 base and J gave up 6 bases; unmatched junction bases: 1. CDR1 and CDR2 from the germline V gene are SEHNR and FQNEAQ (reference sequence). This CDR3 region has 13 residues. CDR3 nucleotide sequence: TGTGCCAGCAGCTTAGGGACAGGGAATGGCTACACCTTC. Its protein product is CASSLGTGNGYTF.

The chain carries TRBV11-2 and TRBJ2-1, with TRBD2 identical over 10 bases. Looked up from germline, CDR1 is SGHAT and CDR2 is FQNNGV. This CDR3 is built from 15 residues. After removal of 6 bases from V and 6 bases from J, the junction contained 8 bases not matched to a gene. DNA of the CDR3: TGTGCCAGCAGGACTCCTAGCGGGAGCGTCAATGAGCAGTTCTTC. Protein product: CASRTPSGSVNEQFF.

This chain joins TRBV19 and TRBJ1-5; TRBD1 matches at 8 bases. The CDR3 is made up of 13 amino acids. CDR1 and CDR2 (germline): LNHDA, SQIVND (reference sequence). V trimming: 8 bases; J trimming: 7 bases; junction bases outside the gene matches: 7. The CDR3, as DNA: TGTGCCAGTGGCCGGGACAGGCGGCAGCCCCAGCATTTT. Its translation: CASGRDRRQPQHF. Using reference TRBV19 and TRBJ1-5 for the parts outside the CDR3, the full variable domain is DGGITQSPKYLFRKEGQNVTLSCEQNLNHDAMYWYRQDPGQGLRLIYYSQIVNDFQKGDIAEGYSVSREKKESFPLTVTSAQKNPTAFYLCASGRDRRQPQHFGDGTRLSIL.

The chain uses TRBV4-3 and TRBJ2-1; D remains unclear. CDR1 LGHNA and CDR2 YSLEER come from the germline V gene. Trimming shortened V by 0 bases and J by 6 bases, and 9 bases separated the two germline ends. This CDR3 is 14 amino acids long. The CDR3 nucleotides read TGCGCCAGCAGCCAAGATTTAACCCGCAATGAGCAGTTCTTC. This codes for CASSQDLTRNEQFF.